The 17 T cell receptor beta chains presented below share a single source sample, sequenced in a study of blood T cell repertoires in COVID-19. This table comes from immunoSEQ multiplex PCR, and its TCRdb copy is limited to in-frame clones, with some not included. The sample lists tens of thousands of clones; around 89% were seen once. Sequenced sample: peripheral blood. All receptors come from a man in his sixties with acute or convalescent COVID-19.

V is TRBV7-9 and J is TRBJ1-1, with 9 bases identical to TRBD1. CDR1 SEHNR and CDR2 FQNEAQ come from the germline V gene (reference sequence). CDR3 length: 15 amino acids. Trimming at V came to 0 bases and at J to 2 bases, leaving 1 base not matched to a gene. The DNA for the CDR3 is TGTGCCAGCAGCTTAGCGGGACAGGGTAACACTGAAGCTTTCTTT. Its protein is CASSLAGQGNTEAFF.

The chain recombines TRBV11-3 with TRBJ2-2; no reliable D call. The germline V gene has CDR1 SGHNT and CDR2 YENEEA. The CDR3 length is 15 residues. V dropped 1 base and J dropped 1 base, with 7 bases sitting between them. CDR3 DNA: TGTGCCAGCAGCTTAGTGTTCGGGAACACCGGGGAGCTGTTTTTT. Residues: CASSLVFGNTGELFF.

The chain carries TRBV19 and TRBJ1-5; D is unresolved. The CDR3 runs to 15 residues. The germline gives CDR1 LNHDA, CDR2 SQIVND (reference sequence). Trimming pared 3 bases from V and 3 bases from J, leaving 12 bases between. CDR3 in DNA: TGTGCCAGTAGTATCCTGACTTCTTCCAATCAGCCCCAGCATTTT. Translation: CASSILTSSNQPQHF.

The rearrangement joins TRBV7-3 to TRBJ2-5; maybe TRBD1 (5 bases). Per germline, CDR1 SGHTA and CDR2 FQGTGA. The CDR3 runs 17 residues. Trimming took off 4 bases at V and 1 base at J, with 19 bases between the two ends. The CDR3 reads CASSSSPRRATQETQYF. The CDR3 DNA sequence: TGTGCCAGCAGCTCCTCTCCCCGCAGGGCGACCCAAGAGACCCAGTACTTC.

This clone was picked up one time. J is TRBJ1-5 and V is TRBV5-6; TRBD1 matches at 8 bases. The V gene end was trimmed by 2 bases and the J gene end by 5 bases; junction bases not matched to a gene: 6. CDR3 length: 15 residues. Germline V gene lookup returns CDR1 SGHDT and CDR2 YYEEEE. DNA of the CDR3: TGTGCCAGCAGCTTCGACAGGGGTGGAGATCAGCCCCAGCATTTT. It codes for CASSFDRGGDQPQHF.

This clone is a singleton in its sample. The chain employs TRBV25-1 and TRBJ1-2, with D possibly matching TRBD1 (5 bases). The CDR3 has 12 residues. Germline V gene data show CDR1 as MGHDK and CDR2 as SYGVNS. The ends were cut back, 6 bases at V and 4 bases at J, with 9 bases in the middle. CDR3 nucleotide sequence: TGTGCCAGCAGGCAGGGATTCTATGGCTACACCTTC. Translating gives CASRQGFYGYTF.

The gene calls are TRBV25-1 and TRBJ1-3; D unclear. CDR1 is MGHDK and CDR2 is SYGVNS in the germline V gene. Trimming removed 2 bases at V and 4 bases at J, with 6 bases between. The CDR3 contains 13 residues. CDR3 sequence reads: CASSEAGGNTIYF. The CDR3 DNA sequence: TGTGCCAGCAGTGAAGCGGGCGGAAACACCATATATTTT.

The V and J genes are TRBV3-1 (or the pseudogene TRBV3-2) and TRBJ1-1; TRBD1 matches at 12 bases. Germline CDR1 and CDR2: LGHDT and YNNKEL (reference sequence). V lost 4 bases, J lost 8 bases, and 5 bases stayed unmatched. The CDR3 is made up of 14 amino acids. The CDR3 DNA reads TGTGCCAGCAGCCCCGGGACAGGGGGCGCGGAAGCTTTCTTT. This sequence encodes CASSPGTGGAEAFF.

This clone was seen more than once but under ten times. The chain is built from TRBV7-9 and TRBJ1-1, with TRBD1 matching over 7 bases. CDR1 and CDR2 from the germline V gene are SEHNR and FQNEAQ (reference sequence). The CDR3 covers 14 residues. V trimming: 5 bases; J trimming: 8 bases; junction bases outside the gene matches: 11. CDR3 nucleotides: TGTGCCAGCAGCCCCGACAGGGCGGACTGGGAAGCTTTCTTT. This gives the protein CASSPDRADWEAFF.

V usage is TRBV9 and J usage is TRBJ1-1, with TRBD1 matching 8 bases. CDR1 is SGDLS and CDR2 is YYNGEE in the germline V gene. The CDR3 is 14 residues long. J was trimmed by 5 bases and V by 0 bases; bases with no gene match: 3. CDR3 amino acids: CASSVVGQATEAFF. The CDR3 DNA reads as TGTGCCAGCAGCGTAGTGGGACAGGCAACTGAAGCTTTCTTT.

Remarks on this clone: Other DNA sequences within the sample encode an identical CDR3. This chain joins TRBV7-9 and TRBJ2-7; 7 bases are a match to TRBD1. Per the germline V gene, CDR1 is SEHNR and CDR2 is FQNEAQ (reference sequence). V was clipped by 3 bases and J by 5 bases; unmatched bases: 1. The CDR3 runs 12 residues. Here the CDR3 reads CASSFDRDEQYF. DNA for the CDR3: TGTGCCAGCAGCTTCGACAGGGACGAGCAGTACTTC.

This chain links TRBV20-1 with TRBJ2-1; TRBD2 matches at 9 bases. There are 13 residues in the CDR3. V lost 3 bases and J lost 9; bases outside the gene matches: 6. Germline-derived CDR1 and CDR2 are DFQATT and SNEGSKA (reference sequence). The CDR3 region has the DNA TGCAGTGCTAGTAAGCGGGGGGACGGTGAGCAGTTCTTC. Encoded protein: CSASKRGDGEQFF.

This chain connects TRBV5-1 to TRBJ2-2; TRBD1 matches 7 bases. This CDR3 is 15 amino acids long. Trimming at V came to 5 bases and at J to 2 bases, leaving 6 bases not matched to a gene. The germline gives CDR1 SGHRS, CDR2 YFSETQ. CDR3 sequence reads: CASSSDRLNTGELFF. The CDR3 nucleotides read TGCGCCAGCAGTTCGGACAGGCTTAACACCGGGGAGCTGTTTTTT.

This clone was counted once. The CDR3 loop is CASSPGTGNQPQHF. The CDR3 region has the DNA TGTGCCAGCAGCCCGGGGACAGGCAATCAGCCCCAGCATTTT. The J gene is TRBJ1-5, the V gene TRBV28; 7 bases map to TRBD1. CDR1 is MDHEN and CDR2 is SYDVKM in the germline V gene. This CDR3 is 14 amino acids long. J lost 2 bases, V lost 6 bases, and 4 bases had no gene match.

The chain couples TRBV19 to TRBJ2-6; perhaps TRBD2 as D (5 bases). Looked up from germline, CDR1 is LNHDA and CDR2 is SQIVND (reference sequence). The CDR3 consists of 18 residues. V lost 5 bases and J 4 bases, leaving 21 bases between the germline ends. The CDR3 loop is CASSDTGISMTGANVLTF. CDR3 nucleotide sequence: TGTGCCAGTAGTGACACCGGGATATCGATGACCGGGGCCAACGTCCTGACTTTC.

This clone was counted a single time. The chain combines TRBV13 with TRBJ1-1, with 8 nucleotides matching TRBD1. This CDR3 has 16 residues. The germline CDR1 and CDR2 sequences are PRHDT and FYEKMQ (reference sequence). The V segment lost 2 bases and the J segment 4 bases; nucleotides outside the gene matches: 9. The CDR3 DNA reads TGTGCCAGCAGCTTATCCAGGGGGCGGGGGAGCACTGAAGCTTTCTTT. Translating gives CASSLSRGRGSTEAFF. The variable domain in full, completed from reference TRBV13 and TRBJ1-1, reads AAGVIQSPRHLIKEKRETATLKCYPIPRHDTVYWYQQGPGQDPQFLISFYEKMQSDKGSIPDRFSAQQFSDYHSELNMSSLELGDSALYFCASSLSRGRGSTEAFFGQGTRLTVV.

The CDR3 DNA sequence: TGTGCCAGCAGCTTACAGGGGTTAACCTACAATGAGCAGTTCTTC. Translation: CASSLQGLTYNEQFF. V usage is TRBV11-2 and J usage is TRBJ2-1; D may be TRBD1 (6 bases). Trimming pared 2 bases from V and 2 bases from J, leaving 10 bases between. CDR1 is SGHAT and CDR2 is FQNNGV in the germline V gene. The CDR3 is 15 amino acids.